The 7 T cell receptor beta chains below all came from one sample that was sequenced in a study of CD8 T cells in Susac syndrome (dated by TCRdb to about 2019). Library creation used the immunoSEQ multiplex PCR assay. RNA was extracted using the RNeasy kit, and about 0.45 to 1 ug of the RNA was reverse transcribed with random hexamers. TCRdb applied fastp at Q25 and MiXCR to the public reads, then kept only in-frame beta chains. Records with the same CDR3 protein are collapsed into one entry carrying the most frequent genes and DNA. In this sample the table shows under 200,000 distinct CDR3 sequences, 90% to 95% of which occur a single time. Of the sample, around 0.093% falls within the top ten clones. Sequences were obtained from CD4+ T cells from PBMCs. These TCRs come from a human donor in good health.

This clonotype was seen a single time. The chain links TRBV6-2 or TRBV6-3 to TRBJ2-2; tentatively, D is TRBD1 or TRBD2 (6 bases each). The CDR3 is made up of 16 amino acids. Germline V lookup: CDR1 MNHEY, CDR2 SVGEGT. The V end was cut by 0 bases, the J end by 4 bases, with 12 bases between. The CDR3 nucleotides are TGTGCCAGCAGTTACTCCCCGGGGGCGGGCACCGGGGAGCTGTTTTTT. Translating gives CASSYSPGAGTGELFF.

V gene TRBV4-3 combines with J gene TRBJ1-2; tentatively, D is TRBD1 (5 bases). Germline V CDR1 and CDR2: LGHNA, YSLEER. The CDR3 totals 15 residues. Trimming stripped 0 bases from V and 3 bases from J, with 11 bases between. The CDR3 region has the DNA TGCGCCAGCAGCCAAGATTTGGGGGATGACTATGGCTACACCTTC. This sequence encodes CASSQDLGDDYGYTF.

This chain connects TRBV3-1 to TRBJ2-7; TRBD2 might be the D (6 bases). The CDR3 loop spans 13 amino acids. V was clipped by 5 bases and J by 5 bases, with 13 bases between them. Germline V CDR1 and CDR2: LGHDT, YNNKEL (reference sequence). The CDR3 is CASSSGLLHEQYF. The CDR3 region has the DNA TGTGCCAGCAGCTCGGGACTCCTCCACGAGCAGTACTTC.

The chain carries TRBV11-2 and TRBJ2-7; 8 nucleotides agree with TRBD2. Trimming cost V 5 bases and J 2 bases; bases outside gene matches: 5. The CDR3 extends over 14 amino acids. Germline CDR1 and CDR2: SGHAT and FQNNGV. This CDR3 reads CASSLTTSAYEQYF. The CDR3 nucleotides read TGTGCCAGCAGCCTAACGACTAGCGCCTACGAGCAGTACTTC.

This clonotype was seen only a few times. The gene calls are TRBV28 and TRBJ2-1; possible D gene TRBD2, 6 bases. Germline V lookup: CDR1 MDHEN, CDR2 SYDVKM. The CDR3 is 12 amino acids. V gave up 2 bases and J gave up 10 bases, with 9 bases separating them. Here the CDR3 reads CASSLRLAEQFF. CDR3 coding DNA: TGTGCCAGCAGTTTAAGGCTAGCGGAGCAGTTCTTC.

The chain joins TRBV3-1 to TRBJ1-5, with unresolved D. Germline assignment: CDR1 LGHDT and CDR2 YNNKEL (reference sequence). There are 15 residues in the CDR3. V was shortened by 1 base and J by 1 base, with 8 bases between the two germline ends. CDR3 bases: TGTGCCAGCAGCCAAGGTCTGGGCAGCAATCAGCCCCAGCATTTT. This codes for CASSQGLGSNQPQHF.

The chain joins TRBV7-2 to TRBJ2-7; D is possibly TRBD1 or TRBD2 (6 bases each). CDR1 SGHTA and CDR2 FQGNSA come from the germline V gene. The CDR3 is 13 residues long. Trimming left V 1 base short and J 12 bases short, with 16 bases between. CDR3 amino acids: CASSLEYSGAGYF. The DNA for the CDR3 is TGTGCCAGCAGCTTAGAATATTCGGGGGCTGGGTACTTC.